This T cell receptor (beta chain) was identified during a study of blood T cells in healthy people across ages. General study points: The unknown donor CMV status may have confounded expanded clonotype changes. The study could not conclusively compare naive and antigen-experienced cells, given its unsorted PBMCs.

This CDR3 is 15 amino acids long. CDR1 ENHRY and CDR2 SYGVKD come from the germline V gene. Trimming took 4 bases from V and 0 from J; bases not matched to a gene: 4. Total RNA was isolated from each sample in quantities of at least 5.5 micrograms. This clonotype was observed a few times. Antigen unknown. Together with a sample-barcoded 5' primer, a J-beta primer mix was included in a second PCR lasting roughly 6 to 12 cycles. Each cDNA molecule was tagged by a template-switch adaptor with 12 random nucleotides. MiXCR, applied by TCRdb to the 5' RACE reads, yields one record per CDR3 protein. Of roughly 570,000 distinct CDR3 sequences detected, about 25% appear once; the ten largest clones hold 18%.

The source material was blood. The receptor's source is a woman between 70 and 85 years old in good health. V is TRBV10-3 and J is TRBJ2-3, with 7 positions matching TRBD2. The CDR3 sequence is CAISATGGSTDTQYF. The CDR3, as DNA: TGTGCCATCAGTGCCACGGGGGGAAGCACAGATACGCAGTATTTT.